The sequence of this T cell receptor (beta chain) was determined in a study of CD8 T cells in Susac syndrome. RNA amounts of roughly 0.5 to 1 ug underwent reverse transcription with random hexamers. MiXCR was run by TCRdb on the immunoSEQ multiplex PCR reads, yielding one entry per CDR3 protein. The data contain about 89,000 distinct CDR3 sequences, around 93% of them singletons. Unmatched junction bases numbered 6, after V lost 6 bases and J lost 5 bases. The CDR3 runs 15 residues. In germline, CDR1 is MNHEY, CDR2 SVGEGT. This clonotype has only a few counts. V and J are TRBV6-2 or TRBV6-3 and TRBJ2-5, with TRBD2 identical over 13 bases. The source is a human donor in good health. Sample: CD8+ T cells from PBMCs. The chain's CDR3 is CASRKLAGGQETQYF. CDR3 nucleotide sequence: TGTGCCAGCAGGAAACTAGCGGGGGGGCAGGAGACCCAGTACTTC.